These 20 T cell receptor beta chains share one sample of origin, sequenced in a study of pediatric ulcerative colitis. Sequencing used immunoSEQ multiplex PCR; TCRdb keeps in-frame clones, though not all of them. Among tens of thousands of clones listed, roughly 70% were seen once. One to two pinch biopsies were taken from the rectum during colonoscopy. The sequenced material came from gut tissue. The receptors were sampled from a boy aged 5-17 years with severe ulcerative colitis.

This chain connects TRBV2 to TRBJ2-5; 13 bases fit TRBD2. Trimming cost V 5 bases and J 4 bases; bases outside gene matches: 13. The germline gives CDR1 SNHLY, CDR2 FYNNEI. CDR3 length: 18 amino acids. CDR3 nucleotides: TGTGCCAGCAGTCTGGGACTAGCGGGACTGGGACCAGCAGAGACCCAGTACTTC. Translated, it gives CASSLGLAGLGPAETQYF.

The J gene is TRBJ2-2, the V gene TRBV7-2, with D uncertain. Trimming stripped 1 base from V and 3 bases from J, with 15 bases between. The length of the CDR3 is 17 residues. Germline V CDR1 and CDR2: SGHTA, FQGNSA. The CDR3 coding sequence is TGTGCCAGCAGCTTAGTTTCCCACCTGATTCACACCGGGGAGCTGTTTTTT. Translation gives CASSLVSHLIHTGELFF.

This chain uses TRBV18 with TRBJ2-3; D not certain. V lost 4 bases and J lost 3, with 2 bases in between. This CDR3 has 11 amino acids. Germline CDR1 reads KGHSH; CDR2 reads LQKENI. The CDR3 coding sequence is TGTGCCAGCTCACAGACAGATACGCAGTATTTT. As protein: CASSQTDTQYF.

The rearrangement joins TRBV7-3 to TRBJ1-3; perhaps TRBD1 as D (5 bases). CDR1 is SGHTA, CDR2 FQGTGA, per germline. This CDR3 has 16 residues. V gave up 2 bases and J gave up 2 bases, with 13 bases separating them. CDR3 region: CASSLDTGAAGNTIYF. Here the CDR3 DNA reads TGTGCCAGCAGCTTAGATACCGGGGCTGCTGGAAACACCATATATTTT.

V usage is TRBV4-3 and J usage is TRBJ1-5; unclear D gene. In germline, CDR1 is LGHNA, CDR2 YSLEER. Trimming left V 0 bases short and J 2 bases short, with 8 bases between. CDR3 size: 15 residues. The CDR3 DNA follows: TGCGCCAGCAGCCAAGATATCGGGGGCAATCAGCCCCAGCATTTT. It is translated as CASSQDIGGNQPQHF.

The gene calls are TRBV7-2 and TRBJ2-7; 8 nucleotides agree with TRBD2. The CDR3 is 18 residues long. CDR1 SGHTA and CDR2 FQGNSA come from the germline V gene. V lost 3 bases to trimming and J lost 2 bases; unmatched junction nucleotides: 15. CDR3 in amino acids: CASSFEWVAGTRAYEQYF. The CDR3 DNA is TGTGCCAGCAGCTTTGAATGGGTCGCCGGGACTAGAGCCTACGAGCAGTACTTC.

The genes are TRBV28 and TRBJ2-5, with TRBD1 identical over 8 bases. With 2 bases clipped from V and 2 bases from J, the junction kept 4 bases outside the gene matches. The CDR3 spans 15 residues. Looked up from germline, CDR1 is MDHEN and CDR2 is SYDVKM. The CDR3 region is CASSLQGAYQETQYF. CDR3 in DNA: TGTGCCAGCAGTTTACAGGGGGCGTATCAAGAGACCCAGTACTTC.

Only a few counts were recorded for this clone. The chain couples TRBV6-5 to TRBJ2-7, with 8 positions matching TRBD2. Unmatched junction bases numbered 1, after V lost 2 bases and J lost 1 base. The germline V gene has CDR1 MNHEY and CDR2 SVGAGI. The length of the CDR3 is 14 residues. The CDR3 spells CASSYGTSSYEQYF. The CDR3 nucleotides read TGTGCCAGCAGTTACGGGACTAGTTCCTACGAGCAGTACTTC.

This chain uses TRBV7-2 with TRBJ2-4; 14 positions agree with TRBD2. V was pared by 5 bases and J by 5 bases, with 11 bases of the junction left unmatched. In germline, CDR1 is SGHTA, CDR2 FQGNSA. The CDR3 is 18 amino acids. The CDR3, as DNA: TGTGCCAGCAGCACCCGGCGCGGACTAGCGGGAGGACAAAACATTCAGTACTTC. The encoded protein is CASSTRRGLAGGQNIQYF.

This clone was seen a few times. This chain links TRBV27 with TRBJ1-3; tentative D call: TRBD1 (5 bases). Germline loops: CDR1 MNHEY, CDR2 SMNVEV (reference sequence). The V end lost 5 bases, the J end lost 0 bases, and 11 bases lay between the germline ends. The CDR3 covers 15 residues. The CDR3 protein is CASSPRQSSGNTIYF. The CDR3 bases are TGTGCCAGCAGTCCAAGACAGAGCTCTGGAAACACCATATATTTT.

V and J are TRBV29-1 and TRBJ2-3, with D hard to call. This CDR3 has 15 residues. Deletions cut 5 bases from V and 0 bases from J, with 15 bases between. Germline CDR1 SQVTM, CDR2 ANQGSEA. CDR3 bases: TGCAGCGTTCTTGGCGTTCGTAACAGCACAGATACGCAGTATTTT. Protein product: CSVLGVRNSTDTQYF.

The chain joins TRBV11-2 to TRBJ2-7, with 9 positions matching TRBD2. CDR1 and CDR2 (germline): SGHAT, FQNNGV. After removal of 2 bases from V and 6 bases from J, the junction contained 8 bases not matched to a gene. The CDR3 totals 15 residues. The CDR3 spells CASSLSVGLALEQYF. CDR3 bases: TGTGCCAGCAGCTTATCGGTCGGACTAGCGCTCGAGCAGTACTTC.

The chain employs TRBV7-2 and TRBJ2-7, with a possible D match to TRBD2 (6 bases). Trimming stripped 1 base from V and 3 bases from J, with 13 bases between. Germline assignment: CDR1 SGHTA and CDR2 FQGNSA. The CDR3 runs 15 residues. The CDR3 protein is CASSLGGGAGYEQYF. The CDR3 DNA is TGTGCCAGCAGCTTAGGTGGGGGAGCGGGCTACGAGCAGTACTTC. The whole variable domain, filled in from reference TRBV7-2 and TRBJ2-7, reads GAGVSQSPSNKVTEKGKDVELRCDPISGHTALYWYRQSLGQGLEFLIYFQGNSAPDKSGLPSDRFSAERTGGSVSTLTIQRTQQEDSAVYLCASSLGGGAGYEQYFGPGTRLTVT.

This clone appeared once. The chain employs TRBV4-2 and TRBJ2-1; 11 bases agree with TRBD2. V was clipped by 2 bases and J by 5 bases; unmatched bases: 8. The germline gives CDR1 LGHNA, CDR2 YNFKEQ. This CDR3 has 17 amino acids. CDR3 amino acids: CASSQRRVLAGDNEQFF. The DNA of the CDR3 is TGTGCCAGCAGCCAACGGAGGGTACTAGCGGGAGACAATGAGCAGTTCTTC.

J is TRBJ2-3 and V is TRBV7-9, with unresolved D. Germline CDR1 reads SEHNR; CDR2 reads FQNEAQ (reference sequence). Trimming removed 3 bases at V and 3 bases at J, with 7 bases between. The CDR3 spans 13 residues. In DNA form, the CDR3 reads TGTGCCAGCAGCTTGTCGTGGACAGATACGCAGTATTTT. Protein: CASSLSWTDTQYF.

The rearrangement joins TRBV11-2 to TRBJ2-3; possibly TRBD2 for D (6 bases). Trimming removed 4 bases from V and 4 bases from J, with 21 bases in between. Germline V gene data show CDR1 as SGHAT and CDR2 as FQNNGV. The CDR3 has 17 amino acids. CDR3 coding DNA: TGTGCCAGCAGCTACCCGGGACTCCCCCAATGGGCAGATACGCAGTATTTT. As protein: CASSYPGLPQWADTQYF.

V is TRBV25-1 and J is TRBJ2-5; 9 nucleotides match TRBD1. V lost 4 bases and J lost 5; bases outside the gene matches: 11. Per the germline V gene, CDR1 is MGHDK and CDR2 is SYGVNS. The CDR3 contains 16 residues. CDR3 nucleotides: TGTGCCAGCAGTGGCAGGACAGGGGTCGTGGGTGAGACCCAGTACTTC. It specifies CASSGRTGVVGETQYF.

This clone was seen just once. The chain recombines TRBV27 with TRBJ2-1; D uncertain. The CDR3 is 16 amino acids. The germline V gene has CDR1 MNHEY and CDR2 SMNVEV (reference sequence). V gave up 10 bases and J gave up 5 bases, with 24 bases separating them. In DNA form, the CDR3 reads TGTGCCACCCCGCGGCTGTTTGGTCAGGTTGACAATGAGCAGTTCTTC. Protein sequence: CATPRLFGQVDNEQFF.

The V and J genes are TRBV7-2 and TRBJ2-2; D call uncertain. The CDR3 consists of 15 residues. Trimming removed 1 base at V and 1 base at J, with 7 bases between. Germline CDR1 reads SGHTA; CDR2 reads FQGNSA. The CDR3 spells CASSLDQVNTGELFF. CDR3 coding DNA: TGTGCCAGCAGCTTAGACCAGGTGAACACCGGGGAGCTGTTTTTT.

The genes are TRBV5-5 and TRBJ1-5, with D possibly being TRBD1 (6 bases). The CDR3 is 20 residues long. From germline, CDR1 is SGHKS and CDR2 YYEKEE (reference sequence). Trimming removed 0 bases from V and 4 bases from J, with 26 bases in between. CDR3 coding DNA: TGTGCCAGCAGCTTGGATTTCCAGGGACACGCGTTCTCAGCTAATCAGCCCCAGCATTTT. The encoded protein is CASSLDFQGHAFSANQPQHF. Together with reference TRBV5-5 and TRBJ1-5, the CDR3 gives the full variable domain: DAGVTQSPTHLIKTRGQQVTLRCSPISGHKSVSWYQQVLGQGPQFIFQYYEKEERGRGNFPDRFSARQFPNYSSELNVNALLLGDSALYLCASSLDFQGHAFSANQPQHFGDGTRLSIL.